This is a list of T cell receptor beta chains from one sample in a study of CD8+ T cells in alopecia areata. The table came from immunoSEQ multiplex PCR; TCRdb's copy has only in-frame clones and leaves some out. Among around 140,000 clones listed, 86% were seen once. The sample here was CD8+ T cells sorted from blood, taken at week 4, from a patient treated with tofacitinib. The receptors derive from a human donor with alopecia areata. The CDR3 runs from the conserved cysteine through the conserved F or W.

TRBV5-1	TRBJ2-1	CASFGSSMDEQFF
TRBV27	TRBJ2-7	CASSSGLAGVREQYF
TRBV29-1	TRBJ2-1	CSVAGAGGPYNEQFF
TRBV10-3	TRBJ2-7	CAIMTATPYEQYF
TRBV30	TRBJ2-3	CAWSRDSGADTQYF
TRBV30	TRBJ2-5	CAWSSPVETQYF
TRBV29-1	TRBJ1-2	CSVEPRTGEDYGYTF
TRBV29-1	TRBJ1-1	CSVEGSEVSTEAFF
TRBV29-1	TRBJ2-1	CSVEDEGGQGGYNEQFF
TRBV29-1	TRBJ2-7	CSARDGLYYEQYF
TRBV4-1	TRBJ2-3	CASSQGTGGVTDTQYF
TRBV2	TRBJ2-4	CASSPGPNNIQYF
TRBV7-7	TRBJ2-1	CASSLNGPNEQFF
TRBV6-1	TRBJ2-3	CASSEGRFLDTQYF
TRBV29-1	TRBJ2-4	CSAVDIGGNIQYF
TRBV27	TRBJ1-1	CASSLFAGDVTEAFF
TRBV29-1	TRBJ1-2	CSVESGGYTF
TRBV28	TRBJ2-7	CASSTLGSSYEQYF
TRBV25-1	TRBJ1-2	CASSPLSEAGGYTF
TRBV11-1	TRBJ2-5	CASSSPSAGLETQYF
TRBV29-1	TRBJ2-3	CSVVGENTDTQYF
TRBV5-4	TRBJ2-7	CASSLTVNEQYF
TRBV19	TRBJ2-1	CASSIDTASYNEQFF
TRBV11-2	TRBJ1-1	CASRPSEAGKAFF
TRBV27	TRBJ2-7	CASSTLDGFEQYF
TRBV4-1	TRBJ2-1	CASSPPTYPTDEQFF
TRBV11-2	TRBJ2-1	CASSLGRSKDEQFF
TRBV30	TRBJ2-5	CAWSHEGRETQYF
TRBV9	TRBJ2-5	CASSAPRDASRGETQYF
TRBV9	TRBJ2-7	CASSGPYSYEQYF
TRBV5-1	TRBJ2-3	CASSLVQGETDTQYF
TRBV29-1	TRBJ2-3	CSVAQKLDNTQYF